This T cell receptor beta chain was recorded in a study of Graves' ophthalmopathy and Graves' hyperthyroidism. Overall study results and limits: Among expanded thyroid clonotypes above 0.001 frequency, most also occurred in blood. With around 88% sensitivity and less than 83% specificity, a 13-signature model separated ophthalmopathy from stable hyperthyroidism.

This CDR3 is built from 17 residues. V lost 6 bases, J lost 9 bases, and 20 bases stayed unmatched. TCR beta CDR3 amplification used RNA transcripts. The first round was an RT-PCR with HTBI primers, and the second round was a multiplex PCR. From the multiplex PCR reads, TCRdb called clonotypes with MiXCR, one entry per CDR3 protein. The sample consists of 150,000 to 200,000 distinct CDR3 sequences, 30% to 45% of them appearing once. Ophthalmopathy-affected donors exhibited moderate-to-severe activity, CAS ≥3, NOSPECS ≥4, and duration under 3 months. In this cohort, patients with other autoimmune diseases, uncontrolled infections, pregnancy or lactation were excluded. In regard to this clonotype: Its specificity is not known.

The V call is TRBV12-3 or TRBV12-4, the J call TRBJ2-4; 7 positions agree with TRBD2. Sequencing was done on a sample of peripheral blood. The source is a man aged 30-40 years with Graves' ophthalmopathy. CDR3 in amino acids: CASSRPSSGVPDSIQYF. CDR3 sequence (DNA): TGTGCCAGCAGCCGCCCCTCGAGCGGGGTTCCGGATAGCATTCAGTACTTC.